This T cell receptor beta chain was sequenced for a study of T cell responses to AZD1222 COVID-19 vaccine. Study-level information: Second-dose schedules of about 4 or about 12 weeks were combined. Study conclusions and caveats: Donors were chiefly white British, with a greater number of females, and clonal diversity was perhaps underestimated. Baseline serology detected seropositivity in only five to seven AZD1222 recipients.

The CDR3 runs 16 residues. The germline V gene encodes CDR1 SGHVS and CDR2 FNYEAQ. V dropped 5 bases and J dropped 2 bases, with 16 bases sitting between them. The protocol was immunoSEQ multiplex PCR, while the TCRdb copy is restricted to in-frame clones and leaves out a portion. The sample shows over 150,000 clones, roughly 92% of them seen only once. As concerns this clone: Its antigen is not known.

The V gene is TRBV7-6, the J gene TRBJ1-5; possibly TRBD1 for D (5 bases). Sequencing was performed on peripheral blood, taken on day 0 of AZD1222 vaccination. The receptor's source is an adult in good health. The CDR3 region has the DNA TGTGCCAGCAGCCAGCGAGGCAGGGCGGGCAATCAGCCCCAGCATTTT. Its protein is CASSQRGRAGNQPQHF. The full variable domain, completed using reference TRBV7-6 and TRBJ1-5, is GAGVSQSPRYKVTKRGQDVALRCDPISGHVSLYWYRQALGQGPEFLTYFNYEAQQDKSGLPNDRFSAERPEGSISTLTIQRTEQRDSAMYRCASSQRGRAGNQPQHFGDGTRLSIL.